The following is a T cell receptor beta chain sequence with its context. Its specificity is not known. This record comes from a study of Tregs in tolerant kidney transplant recipients. Study-level findings and limits: Activated donor B cell expansion appeared to reveal the most relevant donor-specific TCRbeta repertoire.

CDR1 and CDR2 from the germline V gene are SGHTA and FQGTGA. The ends were cut back, 5 bases at V and 1 base at J, with 8 bases in the middle. The CDR3 runs to 13 residues. Profiling relied on immunoSEQ multiplex PCR, and the TCRdb table lists in-frame clones only, not all of them. Among 68,000 or so clones listed, less than 90% were seen once. The sequenced sample was CD4+ T cells from blood. The receptor comes from a human donor in good health. V and J are TRBV7-3 and TRBJ1-1; D is unclear. In DNA form, the CDR3 reads TGTGCCAGCAGCCAAACAAGGAACACTGAAGCTTTCTTT. This sequence encodes CASSQTRNTEAFF.